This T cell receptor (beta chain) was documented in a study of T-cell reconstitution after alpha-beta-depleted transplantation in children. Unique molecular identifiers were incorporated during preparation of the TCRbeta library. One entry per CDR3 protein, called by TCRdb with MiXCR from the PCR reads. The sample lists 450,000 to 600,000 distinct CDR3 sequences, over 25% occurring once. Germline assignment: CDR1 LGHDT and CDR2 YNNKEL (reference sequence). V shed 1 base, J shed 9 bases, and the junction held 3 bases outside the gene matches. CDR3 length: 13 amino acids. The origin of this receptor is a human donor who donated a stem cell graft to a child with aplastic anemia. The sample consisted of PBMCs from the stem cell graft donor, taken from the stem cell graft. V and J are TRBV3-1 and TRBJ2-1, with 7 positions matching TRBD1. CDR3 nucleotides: TGTGCCAGCAGCCAAGGAGACAGGGCTGAGCAGTTCTTC. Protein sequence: CASSQGDRAEQFF.